This T cell receptor (beta chain) was observed in a study of post-analysis software for immune sequencing data. The CDR3 is 15 residues long. CDR1 and CDR2 (germline): SGHTA, FQGNSA. For this clonotype: Its specificity is not known.

Findings of the study overall: Compared with controls, patients showed significantly lower normalized Chao1 diversity. Included in a set of about 5 TRBV segments more frequent in patients than controls were TRBV5-6, TRBV5-1 and TRBV20-1. By F measure, samples from a shared preparation batch strongly co-clustered.

TCR beta cDNA libraries had unique molecular identifiers. Around 500,000 cDNA molecules were obtained per 1 to 10 million input T cells. TCRdb ran MiXCR on the PCR reads and lists one entry per CDR3 protein. This sample has roughly 650,000 distinct CDR3 sequences, with roughly three fifths found just once. This chain links TRBV7-2 with TRBJ2-7, with 7 bases identical to TRBD2. The DNA matches TRBJ2-5 better at its end, which makes the J call doubtful. The receptor was isolated from a girl aged 2-10 years with multiple sclerosis. The sequenced material came from blood. The CDR3 protein is CASSLMWGGQETQYF. The CDR3 bases are TGTGCCAGCAGCTTAATGTGGGGAGGGCAGGAGACCCAGTACTTC.